This T cell receptor beta chain emerged from a study of T cell changes during pregnancy in multiple sclerosis. This clone came up once. TCRdb keeps only in-frame clones here, not all; method: immunoSEQ multiplex PCR. The table has tens of thousands of clones, over 85% seen once. Germline V gene data show CDR1 as SGHVS and CDR2 as FNYEAQ. Trimming at V came to 1 base and at J to 1 base, leaving 3 bases not matched to a gene. The CDR3 loop spans 16 amino acids. The chain links TRBV7-6 to TRBJ1-1; 10 bases line up with TRBD1. The sequenced sample was CD8+ T cells from peripheral blood mononuclear cells, obtained before pregnancy. The TCR was taken from a female donor with multiple sclerosis, enrolled in a pregnancy study. CDR3 sequence reads: CASSLDRDRGNTEAFF. The CDR3 bases are TGTGCCAGCAGCTTAGACCGGGACAGGGGGAACACTGAAGCTTTCTTT.